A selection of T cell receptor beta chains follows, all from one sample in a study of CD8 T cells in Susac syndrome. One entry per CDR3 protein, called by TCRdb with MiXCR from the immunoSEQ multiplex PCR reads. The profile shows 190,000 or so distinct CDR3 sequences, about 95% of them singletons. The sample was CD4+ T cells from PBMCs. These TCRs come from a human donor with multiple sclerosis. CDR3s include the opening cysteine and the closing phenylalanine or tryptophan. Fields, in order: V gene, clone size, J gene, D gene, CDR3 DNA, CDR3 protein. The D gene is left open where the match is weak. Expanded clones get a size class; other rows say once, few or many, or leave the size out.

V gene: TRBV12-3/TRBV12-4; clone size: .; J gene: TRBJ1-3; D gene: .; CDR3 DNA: TGTGCCAGCAGTTTGGACGGTAGCTCTGGAAACACCATATATTTT; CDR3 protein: CASSLDGSSGNTIYF
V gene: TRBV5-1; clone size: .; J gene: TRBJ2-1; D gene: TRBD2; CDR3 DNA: TGCGCCAGCAGCTACGGGACTAGCGGGATGATTGAGCAGTTCTTC; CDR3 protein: CASSYGTSGMIEQFF
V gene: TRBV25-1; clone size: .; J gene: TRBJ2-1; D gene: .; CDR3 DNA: TGTGCCAGCAGTGGGGGAAGAGGGTCGCGAAATGAGCAGTTCTTC; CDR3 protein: CASSGGRGSRNEQFF
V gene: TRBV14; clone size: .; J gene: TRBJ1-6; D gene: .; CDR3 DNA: TGTGCCAGCAGCCCTGCCTGGAATTCACCCCTCCACTTT; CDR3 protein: CASSPAWNSPLHF
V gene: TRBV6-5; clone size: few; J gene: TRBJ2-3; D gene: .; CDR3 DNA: TGTGCCAGCAGCGTCGCCCGAGGGGATACGCAGTATTTT; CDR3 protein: CASSVARGDTQYF
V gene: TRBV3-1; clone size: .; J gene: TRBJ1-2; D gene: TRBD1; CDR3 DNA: TGTGCCAGCAGCCAAGGGACAGGGCCAGCTAACTATGGCTACACCTTC; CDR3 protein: CASSQGTGPANYGYTF
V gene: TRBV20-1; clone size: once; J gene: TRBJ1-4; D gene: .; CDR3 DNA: TGCAGTGCTAGGCGGGCCGAGGAAAAACTGTTTTTT; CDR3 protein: CSARRAEEKLFF
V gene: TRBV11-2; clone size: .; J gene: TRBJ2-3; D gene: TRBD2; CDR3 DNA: TGTGCCAGCAGACGACTAGCGGGGGCAGATACGCAGTATTTT; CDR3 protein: CASRRLAGADTQYF
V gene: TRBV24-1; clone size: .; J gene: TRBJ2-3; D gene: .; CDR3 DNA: TGTGCCACCAGTAGTACGGGAGATACGCAGTATTTT; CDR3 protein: CATSSTGDTQYF
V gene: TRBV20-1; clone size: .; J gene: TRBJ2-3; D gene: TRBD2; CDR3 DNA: TGCAGTGCTAGATTCCAGGGAGGGACAGATACGCAGTATTTT; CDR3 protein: CSARFQGGTDTQYF
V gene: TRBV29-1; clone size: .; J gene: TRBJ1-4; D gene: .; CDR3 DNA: TGCAGCGCGACAGGAAATGAAAAACTGTTTTTT; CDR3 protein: CSATGNEKLFF
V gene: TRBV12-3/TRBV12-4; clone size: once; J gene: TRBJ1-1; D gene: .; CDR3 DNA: TGTGCCAGCAGTTTAGGGGTGTGGGACACTGAAGCTTTCTTT; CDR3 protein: CASSLGVWDTEAFF
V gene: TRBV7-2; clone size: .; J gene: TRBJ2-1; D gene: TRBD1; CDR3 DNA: TGTGCCAGCAGCCAGGGGGCCTCACGGGAGCAGTTCTTC; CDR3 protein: CASSQGASREQFF
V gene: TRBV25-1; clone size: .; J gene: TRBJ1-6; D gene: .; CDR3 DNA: TGTGCCAGCAGTGAAGACCGCCGTTCACCCCTCCACTTT; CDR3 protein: CASSEDRRSPLHF
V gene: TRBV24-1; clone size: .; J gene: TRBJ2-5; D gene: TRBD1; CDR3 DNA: TGTGCCACCAGTATGAGGGGGCCAGAGACCCAGTACTTC; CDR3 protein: CATSMRGPETQYF
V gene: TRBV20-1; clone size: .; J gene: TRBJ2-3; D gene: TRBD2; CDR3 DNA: TGCAGTGCCGATCGGCTAGCGGGAGGGGGCACAGATACGCAGTATTTT; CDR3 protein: CSADRLAGGGTDTQYF
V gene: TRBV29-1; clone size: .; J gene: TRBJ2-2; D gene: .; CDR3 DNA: TGCAGCGTTTCAGGGGACACCGGGGAGCTGTTTTTT; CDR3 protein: CSVSGDTGELFF
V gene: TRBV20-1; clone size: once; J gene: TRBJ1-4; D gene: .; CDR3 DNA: TGCAGTGCCTCCGGCACCGTTAATGAAAAACTGTTTTTT; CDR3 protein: CSASGTVNEKLFF
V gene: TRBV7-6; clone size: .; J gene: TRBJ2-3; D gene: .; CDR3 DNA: TGTGCCAGCAGCTCATGGACAGAGAATACGCAGTATTTT; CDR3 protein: CASSSWTENTQYF
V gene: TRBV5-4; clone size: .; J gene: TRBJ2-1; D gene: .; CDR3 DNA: TGTGCCAGCAGACTACAGGGAGGTGGTGAGCAGTTCTTC; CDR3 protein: CASRLQGGGEQFF
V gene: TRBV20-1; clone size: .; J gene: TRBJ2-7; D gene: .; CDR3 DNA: TGCAGTGCTACACACAACTTAGCGATACTCGAGCAGTACTTC; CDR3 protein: CSATHNLAILEQYF
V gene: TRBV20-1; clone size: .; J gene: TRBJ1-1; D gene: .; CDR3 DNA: TGCAGTGCTGGATTGAACACTGAAGCTTTCTTT; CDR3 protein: CSAGLNTEAFF
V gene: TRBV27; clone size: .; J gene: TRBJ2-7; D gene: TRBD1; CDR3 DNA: TGTGCCAGCAGTTTGTCGGCAGGGGGTTTCTACGAGCAGTACTTC; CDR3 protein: CASSLSAGGFYEQYF
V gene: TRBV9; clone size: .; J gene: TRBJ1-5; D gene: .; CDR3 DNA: TGTGCCAGCAGCGCCAGTATCGGCAATCAGCCCCAGCATTTT; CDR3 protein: CASSASIGNQPQHF
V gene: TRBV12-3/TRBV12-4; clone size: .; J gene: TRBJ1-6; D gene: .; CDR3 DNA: TGTGCCAGCAGAATATATCCATCCTCCCATTCACCCCTCCACTTT; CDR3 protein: CASRIYPSSHSPLHF
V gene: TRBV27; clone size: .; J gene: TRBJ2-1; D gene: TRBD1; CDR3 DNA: TGTGCCAGCAGTCCTCCGACAGGGGTGCGTGAGCAGTTCTTC; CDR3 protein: CASSPPTGVREQFF
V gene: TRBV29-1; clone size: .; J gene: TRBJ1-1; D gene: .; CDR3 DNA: TGCAGCGTTGGAGGGGCAGCTTTCTTT; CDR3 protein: CSVGGAAFF
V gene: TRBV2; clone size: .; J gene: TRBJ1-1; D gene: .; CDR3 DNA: TGTGCCAGCAAAAACATGAACACTGAAGCTTTCTTT; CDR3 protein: CASKNMNTEAFF
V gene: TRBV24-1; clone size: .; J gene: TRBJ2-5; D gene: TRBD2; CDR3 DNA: TGTGCCTCCGGAGCGGGAACGGGCCAAGAGACCCAGTACTTC; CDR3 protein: CASGAGTGQETQYF
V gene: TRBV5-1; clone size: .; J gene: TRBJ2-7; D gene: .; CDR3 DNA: TGCGCCAGCAAGGTGGGAGTCTGGGAGCAGTACTTC; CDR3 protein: CASKVGVWEQYF
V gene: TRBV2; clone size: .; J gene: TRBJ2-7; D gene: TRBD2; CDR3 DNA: TGTGCCAGCAGCCTGCTTCGCGGGGGTTCCTACGAGCAGTACTTC; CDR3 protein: CASSLLRGGSYEQYF
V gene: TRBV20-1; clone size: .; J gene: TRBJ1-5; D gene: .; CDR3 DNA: TGCAGTGCTAGAAAGCCGGTGGGCAATCAGCCCCAGCATTTT; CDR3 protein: CSARKPVGNQPQHF
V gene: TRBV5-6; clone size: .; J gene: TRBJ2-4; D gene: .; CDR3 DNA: TGTGCCAGCAGCTTGGTTCTCCCCGGGGACATTCAGTACTTC; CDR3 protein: CASSLVLPGDIQYF
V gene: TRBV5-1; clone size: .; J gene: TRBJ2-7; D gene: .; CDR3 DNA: TGCGCCAGCAGCTTAACCGGCCCGTCCTCCGAGCAGTACTTC; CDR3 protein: CASSLTGPSSEQYF
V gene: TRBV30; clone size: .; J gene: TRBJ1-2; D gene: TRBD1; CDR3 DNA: TGTGCCTGGGAGAGGGACAGGGGCTATGGCTACACCTTC; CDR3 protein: CAWERDRGYGYTF
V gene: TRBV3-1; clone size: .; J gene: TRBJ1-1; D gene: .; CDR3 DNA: TGTGCCAGCAGCCCAGTGACAGGTGACACTGAAGCTTTCTTT; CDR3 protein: CASSPVTGDTEAFF
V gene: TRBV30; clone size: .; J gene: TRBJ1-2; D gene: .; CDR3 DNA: TGTGCCTGGAGACCCCAGGGAAACTATGGCTACACCTTC; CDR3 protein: CAWRPQGNYGYTF
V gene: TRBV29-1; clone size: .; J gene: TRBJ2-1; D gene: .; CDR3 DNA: TGCAGCGTTGAAGGGAGGAAATCTGGGGTTGGCAATGAGCAGTTCTTC; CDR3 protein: CSVEGRKSGVGNEQFF
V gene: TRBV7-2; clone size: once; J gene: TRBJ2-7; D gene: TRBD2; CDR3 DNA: TGTGCCAGCAGCCGGACTAGCATGACCTCCTACGAGCAGTACTTC; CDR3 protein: CASSRTSMTSYEQYF
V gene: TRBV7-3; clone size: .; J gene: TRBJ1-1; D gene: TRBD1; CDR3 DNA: TGTGCCAGCAGCTTAACCGGGACAGTCACTGAAGCTTTCTTT; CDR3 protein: CASSLTGTVTEAFF
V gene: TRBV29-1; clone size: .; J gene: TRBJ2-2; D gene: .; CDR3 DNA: TGCAGCGTTGCTGAAACGAACACCGGGGAGCTGTTTTTT; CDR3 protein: CSVAETNTGELFF
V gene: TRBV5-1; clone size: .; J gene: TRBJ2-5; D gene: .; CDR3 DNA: TGCGCCAGACTGCCCGAGGGCGGAGAGACCCAGTACTTC; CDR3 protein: CARLPEGGETQYF
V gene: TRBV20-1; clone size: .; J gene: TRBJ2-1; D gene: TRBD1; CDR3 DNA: TGCAGTGCTCCCGGGACAGGGAGGGACAATGAGCAGTTCTTC; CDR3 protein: CSAPGTGRDNEQFF
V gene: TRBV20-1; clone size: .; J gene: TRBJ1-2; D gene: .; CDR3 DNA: TGCAGTGCTAGAACACCGGAGGGCTATGGCTACACCTTC; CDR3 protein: CSARTPEGYGYTF
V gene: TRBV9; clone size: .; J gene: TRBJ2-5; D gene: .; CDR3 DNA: TGTGCCAGCAGCGTGAGGGTCGGAGAGACCCAGTACTTC; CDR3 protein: CASSVRVGETQYF
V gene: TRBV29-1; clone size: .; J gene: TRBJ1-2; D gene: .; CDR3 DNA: TGCAGCGTTGAGGGGATCAGGACCCGATATGGCTACACCTTC; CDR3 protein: CSVEGIRTRYGYTF
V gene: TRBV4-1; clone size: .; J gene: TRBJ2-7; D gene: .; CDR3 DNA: TGCGCCAGCTCGCCCCGGGGAACCCTTGGGTCCTACGAGCAGTACTTC; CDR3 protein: CASSPRGTLGSYEQYF
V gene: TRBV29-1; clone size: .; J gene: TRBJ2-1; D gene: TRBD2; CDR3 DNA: TGCAGCGCAGATCGTAGCGGGGCCCCGTTTGAGTTCTTC; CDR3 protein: CSADRSGAPFEFF
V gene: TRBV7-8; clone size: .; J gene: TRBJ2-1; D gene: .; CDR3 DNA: TGTGCCAGCAGCTCCCACCCGCGGAGCCCCTACAATGAGCAGTTCTTC; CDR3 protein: CASSSHPRSPYNEQFF
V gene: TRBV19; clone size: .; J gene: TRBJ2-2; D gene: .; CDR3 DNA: TGTGCCAGCCATAGGGGAGGCAGCCCGAACACCGGGGAGCTGTTTTTT; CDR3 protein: CASHRGGSPNTGELFF
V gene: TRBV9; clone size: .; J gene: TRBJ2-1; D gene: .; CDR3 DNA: TGTGCCAGCAGCGTAGCTGGTTGGGGTGAGCAGTTCTTC; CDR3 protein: CASSVAGWGEQFF
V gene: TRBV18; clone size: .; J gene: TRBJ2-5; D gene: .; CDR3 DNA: TGTGCCAGCTCACCAGGGTCCCGAGAGACCCAGTACTTC; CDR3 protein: CASSPGSRETQYF
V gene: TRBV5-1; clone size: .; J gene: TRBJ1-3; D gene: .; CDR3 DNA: TGCGCCAGCAGCTTAGGCAGCACGACTGGAAACACCATATATTTT; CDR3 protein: CASSLGSTTGNTIYF
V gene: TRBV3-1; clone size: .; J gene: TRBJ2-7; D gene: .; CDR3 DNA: TGTGCCAGCAGCCGCGCCCCGAGCGGCCTCTCCTACGAGCAGTACTTC; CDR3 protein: CASSRAPSGLSYEQYF
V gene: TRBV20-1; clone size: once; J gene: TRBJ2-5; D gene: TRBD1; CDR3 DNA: TGCAGTGCGCCGGACAGGCGGGAGACCCAGTACTTC; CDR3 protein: CSAPDRRETQYF